The rows below give T cell receptor beta chains drawn from one sample of a study of blood T cell repertoires in COVID-19. Method: immunoSEQ multiplex PCR; TCRdb's copy keeps in-frame clones and lacks some. The sample consists of around 270,000 clones, 86% of them appearing once. The sequenced sample consisted of peripheral blood. The receptors were sampled from a man younger than 45 with active or convalescent COVID-19. Both conserved end residues are part of each CDR3. Fields, in order: J gene, V gene, clone size, D gene, CDR3 protein, CDR3 DNA. A D gene is named only where the DNA matches it firmly. A row's size may be missing; if present it is once, few, many or a size class.

TRBJ2-7	TRBV2	-	-	CASSPLHGGEEYF	TGTGCCAGCAGTCCTCTTCACGGCGGAGAGGAGTACTTC
TRBJ1-2	TRBV6-1	-	-	CASSELLQVYGYTF	TGTGCCAGCAGTGAACTTTTACAGGTCTATGGCTACACCTTC
TRBJ2-1	TRBV19	-	-	CATRTTQYNEQFF	TGTGCCACCAGGACTACCCAATACAATGAGCAGTTCTTC
TRBJ1-1	TRBV6-4	-	TRBD1	CASSSDRGDEAFF	TGTGCCAGCAGTTCCGACAGGGGAGATGAAGCTTTCTTT
TRBJ2-5	TRBV30	-	TRBD1	CAWTRTGVSETQYF	TGTGCCTGGACCCGGACAGGGGTGTCAGAGACCCAGTACTTC
TRBJ1-1	TRBV12-3/TRBV12-4	-	-	CASSSRTGVMFF	TGTGCCAGCAGTTCCCGAACCGGAGTTATGTTCTTT
TRBJ1-6	TRBV5-4	once	TRBD1	CASSFQGEVNSPLHF	TGTGCCAGCAGCTTTCAGGGGGAAGTTAATTCACCCCTCCACTTT
TRBJ2-2	TRBV18	-	-	CASSPGPGYNTGELFF	TGTGCCAGCTCACCAGGACCGGGGTATAACACCGGGGAGCTGTTTTTT
TRBJ2-1	TRBV9	-	TRBD2	CASSGGGYEQFF	TGTGCCAGCAGCGGCGGGGGGTATGAGCAGTTCTTC
TRBJ1-1	TRBV7-6	once	TRBD1	CASRDTGQTGQSEAFF	TGTGCCAGCAGGGATACGGGGCAGACAGGGCAGTCTGAAGCTTTCTTT
TRBJ1-5	TRBV18	once	-	CASSARPVSRESNQPQHF	TGTGCCAGCTCAGCTCGCCCTGTGTCGCGAGAAAGCAATCAGCCCCAGCATTTT
TRBJ2-7	TRBV5-6	-	-	CASSSTYEQYF	TGTGCCAGCAGCTCAACCTACGAGCAGTACTTC
TRBJ2-7	TRBV7-6	-	-	CASSLGGVASGEQYF	TGTGCCAGCAGCTTAGGGGGCGTCGCCTCGGGCGAGCAGTACTTC
TRBJ1-6	TRBV7-2	-	TRBD1	CASSERQGYSPLHF	TGTGCCAGCAGCGAGCGACAGGGTTACTCACCCCTCCACTTT
TRBJ1-6	TRBV6-1	-	TRBD1	CASSDEGASNSPLHF	TGTGCCAGCAGTGACGAGGGGGCAAGTAATTCACCCCTCCACTTT
TRBJ1-5	TRBV27	-	-	CASSLQGDMVFGNQPQHF	TGTGCCAGCAGCCTCCAAGGGGATATGGTCTTCGGCAATCAGCCCCAGCATTTT
TRBJ2-7	TRBV2	-	-	CASSGPAGTKEQYF	TGTGCCAGCAGTGGCCCGGCCGGTACTAAGGAGCAGTACTTC
TRBJ2-4	TRBV15	-	-	CATRSGNIQYF	TGTGCCACCAGATCGGGTAACATTCAGTACTTC
TRBJ2-5	TRBV29-1	-	TRBD1	CSAKRTGGWETQYF	TGCAGCGCAAAACGGACAGGGGGATGGGAGACCCAGTACTTC
TRBJ1-1	TRBV27	-	-	CASSSRAAEAFF	TGTGCCAGCAGTTCCCGCGCCGCTGAAGCTTTCTTT
TRBJ1-2	TRBV30	few	-	CAWSVSENYGYTF	TGTGCCTGGAGTGTATCGGAGAACTATGGCTACACCTTC
TRBJ1-2	TRBV20-1	once	-	CSAQGQHGYTF	TGCAGTGCACAAGGACAGCATGGCTACACCTTC
TRBJ2-7	TRBV9	-	-	CASTPSLTSYEQYF	TGTGCCAGCACCCCGAGCCTTACCTCCTACGAGCAGTACTTC
TRBJ2-2	TRBV5-6	once	TRBD1	CASSFGTGGTGELFF	TGTGCCAGCAGCTTCGGGACAGGGGGAACCGGGGAGCTGTTTTTT
TRBJ1-6	TRBV6-5	-	-	CASSYRSGSPLHF	TGTGCCAGCAGTTACCGGTCCGGTTCACCCCTCCACTTT
TRBJ1-2	TRBV5-1	-	TRBD1	CASRGGGNGYTF	TGCGCCAGCCGTGGAGGGGGCAATGGCTACACCTTC
TRBJ1-5	TRBV19	-	-	CASMIGGSNQPQHF	TGTGCCAGTATGATCGGGGGTAGCAATCAGCCCCAGCATTTT
TRBJ1-3	TRBV7-6	-	-	CASSLGPHNGGNTIYF	TGTGCCAGCAGCTTAGGTCCACACAACGGGGGAAACACCATATATTTT
TRBJ2-7	TRBV28	-	-	CASSFGENYEQYF	TGTGCCAGCAGTTTTGGGGAGAACTACGAGCAGTACTTC
TRBJ1-1	TRBV12-3/TRBV12-4	-	TRBD1	CASIRTGWTEAFF	TGTGCCAGCATTAGGACAGGGTGGACTGAAGCTTTCTTT
TRBJ1-2	TRBV7-9	once	-	CASSGEGQWDGYTF	TGTGCCAGCAGCGGAGAGGGACAATGGGATGGCTACACCTTC
TRBJ1-5	TRBV6-5	-	TRBD1	CASRRQGTSNQPQHF	TGTGCCAGCAGGAGACAGGGAACTAGCAATCAGCCCCAGCATTTT
TRBJ2-7	TRBV5-1	few	TRBD1	CASSLVTGYEQYF	TGCGCCAGCAGCTTGGTGACAGGGTACGAGCAGTACTTC
TRBJ2-4	TRBV6-6	-	-	CASRGLAKNIQYF	TGTGCCAGCCGCGGGCTAGCCAAAAACATTCAGTACTTC
TRBJ1-5	TRBV2	-	-	CASSDDSSNQPQHF	TGTGCCAGCAGTGACGACAGTAGCAATCAGCCCCAGCATTTT
TRBJ1-2	TRBV7-9	-	-	CASSLVLGYTF	TGTGCCAGCAGCTTAGTCTTGGGCTACACCTTC
TRBJ2-7	TRBV10-3	-	-	CAISGTDSYEQYF	TGTGCCATCAGTGGTACGGACAGCTACGAGCAGTACTTC
TRBJ1-2	TRBV4-2	-	-	CASSQDRFFGSDGYTF	TGTGCCAGCAGCCAAGATCGATTCTTCGGGTCCGATGGCTACACCTTC
TRBJ1-1	TRBV5-1	-	TRBD1	CASSADRDTEAFF	TGCGCCAGCAGCGCGGACAGGGACACTGAAGCTTTCTTT
TRBJ2-2	TRBV19	few	TRBD1	CASSGQANTGELFF	TGTGCCAGTAGTGGACAGGCAAACACCGGGGAGCTGTTTTTT
TRBJ2-7	TRBV7-9	-	TRBD2	CASSFSGGAYEQYF	TGTGCCAGCAGCTTCAGCGGGGGGGCGTACGAGCAGTACTTC
TRBJ1-1	TRBV12-3/TRBV12-4	-	-	CASILLRGTEAFF	TGTGCCAGCATCCTCCTAAGGGGCACTGAAGCTTTCTTT
TRBJ1-1	TRBV20-1	-	-	CSAIDTVNTEAFF	TGCAGTGCTATTGACACGGTGAACACTGAAGCTTTCTTT
TRBJ2-1	TRBV5-1	-	TRBD1	CASSSRTGDGNEQFF	TGCGCCAGCAGCTCAAGGACAGGAGATGGGAATGAGCAGTTCTTC
TRBJ2-2	TRBV7-9	-	TRBD2	CASSRFDGTSGGTGELFF	TGTGCCAGCAGCCGTTTCGACGGGACTAGCGGGGGGACCGGGGAGCTGTTTTTT